This T cell receptor beta chain was sequenced in a study of cytomegalovirus exposure and HLA in healthy donors. Findings and caveats of the study: For most TCR beta V segments, an earlier analysis put the productive rate at about 87% or about 30% of the time.

60 Vbeta and 13 Jbeta primers were used in PCR. Some clones are missing from TCRdb's copy, which holds only in-frame ones; the method was immunoSEQ multiplex PCR. This repertoire shows approximately 90,000 clones, 63% found once; its top ten account for just under 6.5%. Note on this clone: The antigen is not known.

Nominal health characterized the donors when sampled, though unrecorded immune exposures were likely. Deletions cut 0 bases from V and 1 base from J, with 7 bases between. Germline CDR1 and CDR2: SGDLS and YYNGEE. The CDR3 loop spans 14 amino acids. J is TRBJ1-1 and V is TRBV9; D is unresolved. The TCR was taken from a young woman in good health and CMV-seronegative. Sequencing used PBMCs. CDR3 protein: CASSVVFKNTEAFF. The CDR3 DNA sequence: TGTGCCAGCAGCGTAGTGTTCAAGAACACTGAAGCTTTCTTT.